This TCR beta chain appears in the sequencing data of a study of T cell responses to AZD1222 COVID-19 vaccine. The germline gives CDR1 SGDLS, CDR2 YYNGEE. The CDR3 loop spans 15 amino acids. Trimming took 0 bases from V and 2 from J, leaving 11 bases between them. Here immunoSEQ multiplex PCR was the method, and the copy in TCRdb shows in-frame clones only, minus some. The table has tens of thousands of clones, nearly 90% seen once. Points from the study as a whole: After the peak T cell response, and only then, were repertoires sampled. Targets within unmutated variant regions were reportedly found for nearly half of spike-specific TCRs. Spike-wide coverage was observed for vaccine-associated CD4 TCRs, with dominant responses at 160-218 and 743-854. Recipients of AZD1222 seropositive at baseline numbered only 6 or 7.

In the case of this clone: The antigen is not known.

This clonotype originated in an adult in good health. Sequencing used peripheral blood, obtained on day 0 of MenACWY control vaccination. The chain combines TRBV9 with TRBJ1-1; TRBD1 is a possible D gene (5 bases). CDR3 amino acids: CASSVEVDSNTEAFF. The CDR3 DNA sequence: TGTGCCAGCAGCGTAGAGGTCGACAGCAACACTGAAGCTTTCTTT.